Presented here are 19 T cell receptor beta chains from one specimen sequenced in a study of type 1 and type 2 diabetes patients. Amplification started from genomic DNA. The TCR beta CDR3 region was amplified using 30 forward and 13 reverse primers. TCRdb reprocessed the multiplex PCR reads via MiXCR and lists one record per CDR3 protein. The sample records some 250,000 distinct CDR3 sequences, approximately 45% being singletons. The sample comprised peripheral blood mononuclear cells (PBMCs). Source of these receptors: a man younger than 30 with type 2 diabetes.

This clonotype was seen a single time. The junction does not match germline at one end; this may be a read error. The rearrangement links TRBV7-7 to TRBJ1-6; D is uncertain. The CDR3 runs to 12 residues. Germline loops: CDR1 SSHAT, CDR2 FNYEAQ (reference sequence). The CDR3 reads CASSLGYSPLHF. The CDR3 DNA is TGTGCTAGCAGCTTAGGGTATTCACCCCTCCACTTT.

This chain connects TRBV6-1 to TRBJ2-1, with 14 nucleotides matching TRBD2. The ends lost 4 bases at V and 9 bases at J; junction bases unmatched: 5. This CDR3 is built from 15 residues. Germline values: CDR1 MNHNS, CDR2 SASEGT. The CDR3, as DNA: TGTGCCAGCAGTGGACTAGCGGGAGGGGGGGCTGAGCAGTTCTTC. Amino acids: CASSGLAGGGAEQFF.

The V and J genes are TRBV5-1 and TRBJ1-1, with D perhaps matching TRBD1 (6 bases). Germline V gene lookup returns CDR1 SGHRS and CDR2 YFSETQ. V gave up 4 bases and J gave up 1 base, with 14 bases separating them. The CDR3 runs 15 residues. This CDR3 is CASSPRGGGNTEAFF. The CDR3 bases are TGCGCCAGCAGCCCTCGGGGGGGCGGGAACACTGAAGCTTTCTTT.

V gene TRBV30 combines with J gene TRBJ2-5; 11 bases line up with TRBD2. Germline V gives CDR1 GTSNPN, CDR2 SVGIG (reference sequence). The CDR3 extends over 15 amino acids. Trimming cost V 0 bases and J 5 bases; bases outside gene matches: 5. CDR3 loop: CAWSVLAGVGETQYF. In DNA, the CDR3 is TGTGCCTGGAGTGTACTAGCGGGAGTGGGTGAGACCCAGTACTTC.

In this sample, this clonotype turned up a few times. V and J are TRBV7-8 and TRBJ2-2, with 8 bases aligning to TRBD2. The CDR3 totals 16 residues. Germline assignment: CDR1 SGHVS and CDR2 FQNEAQ. V lost 6 bases and J lost 6; bases outside the gene matches: 12. CDR3: CASSPRSGSMPGELFF. CDR3 coding DNA: TGTGCCAGCAGTCCTCGGAGCGGGAGTATGCCCGGGGAGCTGTTTTTT. Using reference TRBV7-8 and TRBJ2-2 for the parts outside the CDR3, the full variable domain is GAGVSQSPRYKVAKRGQDVALRCDPISGHVSLFWYQQALGQGPEFLTYFQNEAQLDKSGLPSDRFFAERPEGSVSTLKIQRTQQEDSAVYLCASSPRSGSMPGELFFGEGSRLTVL.

The J gene is TRBJ1-6, the V gene TRBV7-2; D might be TRBD1 (5 bases). V was cut by 5 bases and J by 8 bases, with 19 bases left in between. The CDR3 is 16 residues long. CDR1 is SGHTA and CDR2 is FQGNSA in the germline V gene. CDR3 in DNA: TGTGCCAGCAGCGTAATCGGGACCGGGACCCATTCACCCCTCCACTTT. As protein: CASSVIGTGTHSPLHF.

This clonotype came up once. The chain uses TRBV7-8 and TRBJ2-1; D perhaps matches TRBD2 (7 bases). Germline V gene sequence: CDR1 SGHVS, CDR2 FQNEAQ. CDR3 size: 14 residues. The V and J ends lost 5 bases and 9 bases respectively, with 17 bases between them. CDR3 amino acids: CASSPWTGGAEQFF. The DNA of the CDR3 is TGTGCCAGCAGCCCTTGGACGGGGGGCGCTGAGCAGTTCTTC.

This chain joins TRBV4-1 and TRBJ1-5; D gene uncertain. Germline V CDR1 and CDR2: MGHRA, YSYEKL. The CDR3 totals 15 residues. Trimming took off 2 bases at V and 2 bases at J, with 10 bases between the two ends. This chain's CDR3 is CASSQLPWGNQPQHF. The CDR3 region has the DNA TGCGCCAGCAGCCAACTGCCCTGGGGCAATCAGCCCCAGCATTTT.

This clonotype was seen more than once but under ten times. The V and J genes are TRBV12-3 or TRBV12-4 and TRBJ1-3; D is unresolved. The CDR3 covers 16 residues. The V end lost 5 bases, the J end lost 0 bases, and 14 bases lay between the germline ends. The CDR3: CASSNAVGSSGNTIYF. In DNA, the CDR3 is TGTGCCAGCAGTAACGCGGTAGGGAGCTCTGGAAACACCATATATTTT.

The sample holds a few counts of this clonotype. The CDR3 here is CATSRVGGAGEKLFF. The DNA for the CDR3 is TGTGCCACCAGCAGAGTGGGAGGGGCTGGGGAAAAACTGTTTTTT. The chain has TRBV15 and TRBJ1-4; D is perhaps TRBD1 (5 bases). CDR1 LNHNV and CDR2 YYDKDF come from the germline V gene (reference sequence). The CDR3 has 15 residues. V was shortened by 1 base and J by 8 bases, with 14 bases between the two germline ends.

This chain uses TRBV2 with TRBJ2-3; 8 bases fit TRBD2. Germline trimming cut 4 bases from V and 3 bases from J; bases unmatched to any gene: 18. The CDR3 loop spans 19 amino acids. Per the germline V gene, CDR1 is SNHLY and CDR2 is FYNNEI. This CDR3 reads CASSVWGRIGGGTTDTQYF. The DNA for the CDR3 is TGTGCCAGCAGTGTTTGGGGGAGGATTGGCGGGGGGACGACAGATACGCAGTATTTT.

The chain carries TRBV20-1 and TRBJ2-5; D perhaps matches TRBD2 (5 bases). CDR1 and CDR2 (germline): DFQATT, SNEGSKA (reference sequence). The CDR3 is made up of 12 amino acids. V lost 3 bases, J lost 5 bases, and 10 bases lay in between. CDR3 nucleotide sequence: TGCAGTGCTAGGGTTTCGGGGGAGACCCAGTACTTC. The encoded protein is CSARVSGETQYF.

The chain recombines TRBV19 with TRBJ1-1; unclear D gene. The V end lost 8 bases, the J end lost 0 bases, and 7 bases lay between the germline ends. Germline-derived CDR1 and CDR2 are LNHDA and SQIVND (reference sequence). The CDR3 extends over 12 amino acids. This chain's CDR3 is CASGWMNTEAFF. CDR3 nucleotides: TGTGCCAGTGGATGGATGAACACTGAAGCTTTCTTT.

V usage is TRBV19 and J usage is TRBJ2-1, with D tentatively TRBD2 (6 bases). From germline, CDR1 is LNHDA and CDR2 SQIVND (reference sequence). The CDR3 is made up of 13 amino acids. The V gene lost 6 bases and the J gene lost 8 bases, with 14 bases spanning the gap. CDR3 amino acids: CASRGGSGYEQFF. CDR3 nucleotides: TGTGCCAGTAGGGGGGGATCCGGCTATGAGCAGTTCTTC.

The chain has TRBV7-2 and TRBJ2-5; D uncertain. The DNA end lines up better with TRBJ2-1; the J call may be wrong. In germline, CDR1 is SGHTA, CDR2 FQGNSA. CDR3 length: 11 amino acids. As DNA, the CDR3 is TGTGCCAGCAGCTTTTATTATGAGCAGTTCTTC. It encodes CASSFYYEQFF.

V and J are TRBV29-1 and TRBJ1-4; unclear D gene. Trimming left V 1 base short and J 4 bases short, with 10 bases between. CDR3 length equals 14 residues. Germline V gene lookup returns CDR1 SQVTM and CDR2 ANQGSEA. CDR3 loop: CSVEVSENNEKLFF. The CDR3 DNA follows: TGCAGCGTTGAAGTTAGTGAGAATAATGAAAAACTGTTTTTT. Full variable domain (remainder filled in from reference TRBV29-1 and TRBJ1-4): SAVISQKPSRDICQRGTSLTIQCQVDSQVTMMFWYRQQPGQSLTLIATANQGSEATYESGFVIDKFPISRPNLTFSTLTVSNMSPEDSSIYLCSVEVSENNEKLFFGSGTQLSVL.

This clonotype has just a few counts. In DNA, the CDR3 is TGCAGTGCCGCAGCACAGGCCCCAGAAGCTTTCTTT. Residues: CSAAAQAPEAFF. V and J are TRBV20-1 and TRBJ1-1; possibly TRBD1 for D (5 bases). V lost 6 bases to trimming and J lost 8 bases, with 16 bases between them. This CDR3 region has 12 residues. Per germline, CDR1 DFQATT and CDR2 SNEGSKA (reference sequence).

This clonotype appeared many times. The chain has TRBV19 and TRBJ1-1; D is uncertain. V shed 3 bases and J shed 6 bases, with 14 bases lying between them. This CDR3 spans 14 amino acids. Germline V gene data show CDR1 as LNHDA and CDR2 as SQIVND (reference sequence). CDR3: CASSISPNVAEAFF. CDR3 coding DNA: TGTGCCAGTAGTATCTCCCCAAATGTGGCTGAAGCTTTCTTT.

The rearrangement links TRBV4-1 to TRBJ1-5; tentatively, D is TRBD1 (5 bases). This CDR3 has 16 residues. In germline, CDR1 is MGHRA, CDR2 YSYEKL. V lost 0 bases, J lost 16 bases, and 25 bases lay in between. The chain's CDR3 is CASSQDLMGEVVTIHF. CDR3 DNA sequence: TGCGCCAGCAGCCAAGATCTTATGGGGGAGGTGGTTACCATTCATTTT.